This T cell receptor beta chain is from a study of early T cells in non-severe SARS-CoV-2 infection. Study results and caveats: Matching against VDJdb likely underestimated virus-specific expansions, favoring anti-spike CD8.

As part of library construction, unique molecular identifiers were attached to individual cDNA molecules. One entry per CDR3 protein results from TCRdb running MiXCR on the 5' RACE reads. Of about 100,000 distinct CDR3 sequences in the sample, approximately 13% were seen once. V gave up 2 bases and J gave up 1 base, with 10 bases separating them. Germline values: CDR1 MDHEN, CDR2 SYDVKM. This CDR3 is built from 15 residues. Remarks on this clonotype: Its matching antigen is unknown.

Sequencing was done on a sample of whole blood. This rearrangement joins TRBV28 to TRBJ2-3; a weak D match, TRBD2 (6 bases). This sequence originates from an adult who was a healthcare worker with PCR-confirmed SARS-CoV-2 infection or an uninfected control (not recorded which). The chain's CDR3 is CASSLGGTGTDTQYF. The CDR3 nucleotides read TGTGCCAGCAGTTTAGGGGGGACGGGCACAGATACGCAGTATTTT.